The 6 T cell receptor beta chains reported below all come from one sample, sequenced in a study of monozygotic twins with inflammatory bowel disease. TCRdb re-analyzed the 5' RACE reads; it lists each CDR3 protein once, without DNA. The listing records more than 300,000 distinct CDR3 sequences. The sequenced sample consisted of blood. Every receptor here comes from a human donor with ulcerative colitis or Crohn's disease, or a healthy co-twin of an affected twin (not recorded which).

The rearrangement links TRBV5-1 to TRBJ2-5; TCRdb names TRBD1, which stays unverified in the absence of DNA. The germline V gene encodes CDR1 SGHRS and CDR2 YFSETQ. There are 15 residues in the CDR3. This CDR3 is CASSPGQTHQETQYF.

The V call is TRBV5-6, the J call TRBJ2-3; the TCRdb call, TRBD1, lacks DNA for checking. Germline loops: CDR1 SGHDT, CDR2 YYEEEE. This CDR3 region has 18 residues. This CDR3 is CASSPPTATSISTDTQYF.

The gene calls are TRBV11-2 and TRBJ2-3; lacking DNA, the TRBD2 call made by TCRdb goes unchecked. Germline lookup yields CDR1 SGHAT and CDR2 FQNNGV. This CDR3 region has 15 residues. This CDR3 reads CASSPLAAVRNTQYF.

The CDR3: CASSLVVEETQYF. The chain carries TRBV5-1 and TRBJ2-5. Germline CDR1 reads SGHRS; CDR2 reads YFSETQ. The CDR3 runs 13 residues.

CDR3 residues: CASSDGTPSYEQYF. The genes are TRBV2 and TRBJ2-7. The CDR3 is 14 residues long. Germline V gene lookup returns CDR1 SNHLY and CDR2 FYNNEI.

The V and J genes are TRBV18 and TRBJ1-2; TCRdb reports TRBD1, a call that lacks DNA to check it against. There are 15 residues in the CDR3. Germline V lookup: CDR1 KGHSH, CDR2 LQKENI. The chain's CDR3 is CASSLSYRDDYGYTF.